This T cell receptor beta chain was sequenced during a study of blood T cell repertoires in COVID-19. The protocol was immunoSEQ multiplex PCR, while the TCRdb copy is restricted to in-frame clones and leaves out a portion. The sample consists of 250,000 to 350,000 clones, approximately 84% of them appearing once. One Seattle source followed patients from active infection through their disease course. The CDR3 sequence is 11 residues long. Trimming shortened V by 8 bases and J by 12 bases, and 14 bases separated the two germline ends. The source material was peripheral blood. The rearrangement joins TRBV12-3 or TRBV12-4 to TRBJ2-1; TRBD1 might be the D (6 bases). The receptor's source is a human donor with COVID-19, enrolled during active disease. The donor label of this sample is uncertain. This CDR3 reads CASGGPQSQFF. CDR3 nucleotides: TGTGCCAGCGGGGGCCCCCAATCGCAGTTCTTC.